The 25 T cell receptor beta chains given below trace back to one sample, sequenced in a study of control samples from healthy donors and cancer patients. Generated by immunoSEQ multiplex PCR, the TCRdb table keeps only in-frame clones and is missing some. Here the sample spans fewer than 65,000 clones, roughly nine tenths being singletons. The material sequenced was PBMCs. All receptors come from a man between 40 and 49 years old with colorectal cancer.

V gene TRBV4-1 combines with J gene TRBJ1-5; TRBD1 might be the D (5 bases). The germline CDR1 and CDR2 sequences are MGHRA and YSYEKL. The CDR3 is 16 amino acids. Deletions cut 1 base from V and 3 bases from J, with 13 bases between. The CDR3 protein is CASSQVSGPLNQPQHF. The CDR3 DNA reads TGCGCCAGCAGCCAAGTATCAGGGCCCCTCAATCAGCCCCAGCATTTT.

The rearrangement uses TRBV5-1 and TRBJ1-1, with D possibly being TRBD1 (5 bases). The CDR3 consists of 16 residues. Germline V gene data show CDR1 as SGHRS and CDR2 as YFSETQ. Trimming took 0 bases from V and 1 from J, leaving 13 bases between them. The chain's CDR3 is CASSLGQGNRNTEAFF. DNA for the CDR3: TGCGCCAGCAGCTTGGGGCAGGGAAATCGGAACACTGAAGCTTTCTTT.

The V and J genes are TRBV9 and TRBJ2-1; perhaps D is TRBD1 or TRBD2 (7 bases each). Trimming shortened V by 0 bases and J by 5 bases, and 21 bases separated the two germline ends. This CDR3 is built from 18 residues. CDR1 and CDR2 (germline): SGDLS, YYNGEE. CDR3 DNA: TGTGCCAGCAGCGTAGAGAGGGGGGGACAGACTCGAAACAATGAGCAGTTCTTC. Its protein is CASSVERGGQTRNNEQFF.

The chain combines TRBV18 with TRBJ2-7, with TRBD2 matching over 10 bases. CDR1 is KGHSH and CDR2 is LQKENI in the germline V gene. V gave up 3 bases and J gave up 2 bases; unmatched junction bases: 4. This CDR3 has 15 amino acids. The CDR3 region is CASSPSGRGAYEQYF. CDR3 nucleotide sequence: TGTGCCAGCTCACCCAGCGGGAGGGGGGCCTACGAGCAGTACTTC.

The chain couples TRBV6-5 to TRBJ1-1, with 8 nucleotides matching TRBD1. Germline V gene lookup returns CDR1 MNHEY and CDR2 SVGAGI. The ends lost 2 bases at V and 7 bases at J; junction bases unmatched: 6. The CDR3 sequence is 14 residues long. CDR3 DNA sequence: TGTGCCAGCAGTTACATCGGACAGGGACATGAAGCTTTCTTT. Its translation: CASSYIGQGHEAFF.

The chain has TRBV4-3 and TRBJ2-7, with 10 bases that match TRBD2. CDR3 size: 14 residues. The germline V gene has CDR1 LGHNA and CDR2 YSLEER. The J segment lost 12 bases and the V segment lost 0 bases, leaving 8 bases of the junction unmatched. This CDR3 reads CASSQEGLAGVRYF. CDR3 in DNA: TGCGCCAGCAGCCAAGAAGGGCTAGCGGGAGTGCGGTACTTC.

The rearrangement uses TRBV27 and TRBJ2-7, with D unresolved. Germline CDR1 and CDR2: MNHEY and SMNVEV (reference sequence). Trimming removed 2 bases from V and 3 bases from J, with 5 bases in between. The CDR3 extends over 12 amino acids. The CDR3 region is CASSLIGYEQYF. The CDR3 DNA reads as TGTGCCAGCAGTTTAATCGGCTACGAGCAGTACTTC.

This clone was detected only once. The rearrangement links TRBV24-1 to TRBJ2-3, with no clear D. This CDR3 has 14 amino acids. Trimming removed 3 bases from V and 0 bases from J, with 6 bases in between. Germline CDR1 is KGHDR and CDR2 is SFDVKD. CDR3 amino acids: CATSDLKSTDTQYF. DNA of the CDR3: TGTGCCACCAGTGATCTAAAGAGCACAGATACGCAGTATTTT.

The chain links TRBV2 to TRBJ2-6, with no clear D. V lost 8 bases and J lost 4, with 9 bases in between. Germline CDR1 and CDR2: SNHLY and FYNNEI. The CDR3 length is 13 residues. For the CDR3, the DNA is TGTGCCAGCTCTAAGGGAGGGGCCAACGTCCTGACTTTC. It encodes CASSKGGANVLTF.

The chain is built from TRBV5-1 and TRBJ2-7; TRBD2 agrees at 12 bases. This CDR3 is built from 15 residues. V lost 4 bases to trimming and J lost 3 bases; unmatched junction nucleotides: 5. The germline V gene has CDR1 SGHRS and CDR2 YFSETQ. CDR3 DNA: TGCGCCAGCAGCATAGGACTAGCGGGGATCTACGAGCAGTACTTC. It codes for CASSIGLAGIYEQYF.

In its sample, this clone was seen once. The chain recombines TRBV28 with TRBJ2-1, with D hard to call. V lost 7 bases and J 12 bases, leaving 16 bases between the germline ends. Per germline, CDR1 MDHEN and CDR2 SYDVKM. The CDR3 runs 12 residues. The CDR3 region is CASKTSPLGQFF. Written as DNA, the CDR3 is TGTGCCAGCAAAACGTCTCCTTTGGGGCAGTTCTTC.

J is TRBJ2-7 and V is TRBV7-9, with D maybe TRBD1 (6 bases). This CDR3 has 17 amino acids. Germline CDR1 reads SEHNR; CDR2 reads FQNEAQ (reference sequence). V was clipped by 4 bases and J by 7 bases, with 26 bases between them. CDR3 nucleotides: TGTGCCAGCAGCTCATCCCTCACAGGGCCGGGCGCAGGGGAGCAGTACTTC. This encodes CASSSSLTGPGAGEQYF.

This clone appeared once. The CDR3 region has the DNA TGTGCCAGCAGTTCCTACTCCACCAAAGCTTTCTTT. Translating gives CASSSYSTKAFF. This chain joins TRBV12-3 or TRBV12-4 and TRBJ1-1; no definite D call. The V end lost 4 bases, the J end lost 9 bases, and 12 bases lay between the germline ends. The CDR3 extends over 12 amino acids.

This clone has only a few counts. J is TRBJ2-2 and V is TRBV5-1, with D unclear. The CDR3 covers 15 residues. Germline-derived CDR1 and CDR2 are SGHRS and YFSETQ. Trimming took 4 bases from V and 8 from J, leaving 18 bases between them. CDR3 DNA sequence: TGCGCCAGCAGCCCCGGACCACCGGATTCTGGGGAGCTGTTTTTT. Translating gives CASSPGPPDSGELFF.

The chain combines TRBV9 with TRBJ1-2; 8 nucleotides match TRBD1. Germline CDR1 is SGDLS and CDR2 is YYNGEE. With 4 bases clipped from V and 8 bases from J, the junction kept 13 bases outside the gene matches. This CDR3 is 15 amino acids long. The CDR3 DNA sequence: TGTGCCAGCAGCACCCGGACAGGGCTTAACGTGGGCTACACCTTC. It yields the protein CASSTRTGLNVGYTF.

This clone was seen only once. This sequence joins TRBV2 and TRBJ1-5, with a tentative D call TRBD1 (5 bases). Germline lookup yields CDR1 SNHLY and CDR2 FYNNEI. The CDR3 runs to 13 residues. Trimming took off 7 bases at V and 0 bases at J, with 7 bases between the two ends. The chain's CDR3 is CASKTASNQPQHF. The CDR3 nucleotides read TGTGCCAGCAAGACAGCTAGCAATCAGCCCCAGCATTTT. Using reference TRBV2 and TRBJ1-5 for the parts outside the CDR3, the full variable domain is EPEVTQTPSHQVTQMGQEVILRCVPISNHLYFYWYRQILGQKVEFLVSFYNNEISEKSEIFDDQFSVERPDGSNFTLKIRSTKLEDSAMYFCASKTASNQPQHFGDGTRLSIL.

This clone was detected only once. This chain links TRBV11-3 with TRBJ2-7, with D possibly called TRBD1 or TRBD2 (5 bases each). Trimming left V 4 bases short and J 6 bases short, with 16 bases between. The CDR3 runs to 14 residues. CDR1 is SGHNT, CDR2 YENEEA, per germline. The CDR3 region is CASSSPGPTPEQYF. The CDR3 coding sequence is TGTGCCAGCAGCTCACCGGGACCCACGCCCGAGCAGTACTTC.

This clone was found once. The V call is TRBV7-6, the J call TRBJ1-6, with unresolved D. The CDR3 runs to 13 residues. The ends were cut back, 5 bases at V and 9 bases at J, with 11 bases in the middle. Germline values: CDR1 SGHVS, CDR2 FNYEAQ. CDR3 region: CASSAEVASPLHF. The CDR3 DNA reads TGTGCCAGCAGCGCAGAAGTGGCTTCACCCCTCCACTTT.

This chain links TRBV6-5 with TRBJ2-7, with 7 bases fitting TRBD2. Trimming at V came to 2 bases and at J to 7 bases, leaving 8 bases not matched to a gene. The CDR3 runs 14 residues. The germline V gene has CDR1 MNHEY and CDR2 SVGAGI. The CDR3 is CASSYPGTTGEQYF. CDR3 in DNA: TGTGCCAGCAGTTACCCCGGGACTACTGGAGAGCAGTACTTC.

Only one count was recorded for this clone. The CDR3 DNA is TGTGCCAGCAGTTTACCCGGGAGCAATGAGCAGTTCTTC. Translation gives CASSLPGSNEQFF. The rearrangement uses TRBV12-3 or TRBV12-4 and TRBJ2-1; D might be TRBD2 (6 bases). The CDR3 has 13 residues. V was trimmed by 2 bases and J by 6 bases, leaving 8 bases between them.

In nucleotides, the CDR3 is TGTGCCAGCAGCTCCCACCTGACATCCCAGCATTTT. Translation: CASSSHLTSQHF. The chain employs TRBV6-6 and TRBJ1-5; no definite D call. CDR1 is MNHNY and CDR2 is SVGAGI in the germline V gene (reference sequence). The CDR3 is 12 amino acids. Trimming took off 6 bases at V and 11 bases at J, with 14 bases between the two ends.

The genes are TRBV9 and TRBJ1-1; D remains unclear. The CDR3 has 16 residues. V gave up 4 bases and J gave up 1 base, with 17 bases separating them. Germline values: CDR1 SGDLS, CDR2 YYNGEE. CDR3 DNA sequence: TGTGCCAGCAGCCCCATGGGTGGGCCCTGGAACACTGAAGCTTTCTTT. This encodes CASSPMGGPWNTEAFF.

The chain carries TRBV19 and TRBJ1-3; D possibly corresponds to TRBD1 (6 bases). The length of the CDR3 is 21 residues. Trimming cost V 5 bases and J 0 bases, with 29 bases left between them. Germline CDR1 is LNHDA and CDR2 is SQIVND (reference sequence). The DNA of the CDR3 is TGTGCCAGTAGTCGGAGGACAGAGCGCCGGTGGGGTACCTTCTCTGGAAACACCATATATTTT. Amino acid sequence: CASSRRTERRWGTFSGNTIYF.

V gene TRBV4-3 combines with J gene TRBJ1-1; 7 nucleotides match TRBD1. V lost 1 base and J lost 6; bases outside the gene matches: 2. CDR1 and CDR2 (germline): LGHNA, YSLEER. The CDR3 covers 13 residues. The CDR3 region has the DNA TGCGCCAGCAGCCAAGTTGGACAGGCTGAAGCTTTCTTT. This gives the protein CASSQVGQAEAFF.

CDR3 sequence reads: CASSFETGGGYTF. CDR3 DNA: TGTGCCAGCAGCTTCGAGACAGGGGGAGGCTACACCTTC. The chain combines TRBV11-2 with TRBJ1-2; 9 bases align to TRBD1. The CDR3 consists of 13 residues. The junction had 4 bases not matched to a gene; V was cut back by 3 bases and J by 8 bases. Per the germline V gene, CDR1 is SGHAT and CDR2 is FQNNGV.